This T cell receptor beta chain derives from a study of identical twins. Germline assignment: CDR1 SGHDT and CDR2 YYEEEE. The V gene end was trimmed by 0 bases and the J gene end by 3 bases; junction bases not matched to a gene: 19. The CDR3 contains 20 residues. Each CDR3 protein gets one entry after TCRdb re-called the 5' RACE reads with MiXCR. Among more than 400,000 distinct CDR3 sequences, roughly 15% were seen once, and the ten largest hold 0.35% to 0.45%. This clonotype was counted between two and nine times. These data were likewise used in another study, on yellow fever vaccine responses in identical twins.

The clonotype originates from a woman under 30 in good health. V gene TRBV5-6 combines with J gene TRBJ2-3, with 7 bases matching TRBD2. Sequenced sample: CD4+ T cells sorted from blood. The chain's CDR3 is CASSLVGGWSGGSRTDTQYF. The CDR3 region has the DNA TGTGCCAGCAGCTTGGTGGGGGGATGGTCTGGCGGGAGTCGGACAGATACGCAGTATTTT.